These 13 T cell receptor beta chains share one sample of origin, sequenced in a study of blood T cell repertoires in COVID-19 (dated by TCRdb to about 2020). The library came from the immunoSEQ multiplex PCR assay. Here the immuneACCESS table is served through TCRdb, limited to in-frame sequences with V and J called. Missing clones are a known gap in these copies; in checked studies unresolved V genes cover under half, and the rest lacks a known reason. The sample records approximately 94,000 clones, 75% to 95% of which are singletons. Of the sample, around 3.9% falls within the top ten clones. Sequenced: peripheral blood. These receptors were collected from a woman aged 50 to 60 in a cohort sampled during active COVID-19.

This chain connects TRBV18 to TRBJ2-7; D is unresolved. The germline V gene encodes CDR1 KGHSH and CDR2 LQKENI. This CDR3 spans 12 amino acids. The V and J ends lost 3 bases and 5 bases respectively, with 8 bases between them. The CDR3 sequence: CASSPRTDEQYF. Written as DNA, the CDR3 is TGTGCCAGCTCACCGCGTACAGACGAGCAGTACTTC.

The chain combines TRBV6-5 with TRBJ1-6; maybe TRBD1 (6 bases). Between the trimmed V and J ends, which lost 7 bases and 4 bases, there was a span of 14 bases. This CDR3 region has 15 residues. Germline CDR1 MNHEY, CDR2 SVGAGI. In DNA form, the CDR3 reads TGTGCCAGCACGGAAACAGGGCCTTATAATTCACCCCTCCACTTT. This codes for CASTETGPYNSPLHF.

V usage is TRBV6-1 and J usage is TRBJ1-6; possibly TRBD1 for D (5 bases). The V and J ends lost 2 bases and 7 bases respectively, with 12 bases between them. The CDR3 extends over 15 amino acids. Germline lookup yields CDR1 MNHNS and CDR2 SASEGT. DNA of the CDR3: TGTGCCAGCAGTGAACTAGGGGAATTAAATTCACCCCTCCACTTT. The encoded protein is CASSELGELNSPLHF.

The chain carries TRBV6-2 or TRBV6-3 and TRBJ2-1, with a possible D match to TRBD1 (5 bases). CDR3 size: 14 residues. The germline CDR1 and CDR2 sequences are MNHEY and SVGEGT. With 2 bases removed from V and 5 bases from J, the gap between germline ends came to 10 bases. CDR3 bases: TGTGCCAGCAGTTACCTGGGGCCCAACAATGAGCAGTTCTTC. Translating it yields CASSYLGPNNEQFF.

The rearrangement links TRBV27 to TRBJ1-1; D is undetermined. CDR1 is MNHEY, CDR2 SMNVEV, per germline (reference sequence). The CDR3 has 14 amino acids. V dropped 6 bases and J dropped 1 base, with 12 bases sitting between them. The CDR3 bases are TGTGCCAGCAGGCCAACCCCGGGGAACACTGAAGCTTTCTTT. Protein: CASRPTPGNTEAFF.

V gene TRBV6-6 combines with J gene TRBJ2-3, with D possibly being TRBD2 (5 bases). The length of the CDR3 is 12 residues. Germline CDR1 MNHNY, CDR2 SVGAGI (reference sequence). Trimming shortened V by 6 bases and J by 5 bases, and 9 bases separated the two germline ends. The CDR3 spells CASRELGDTQYF. CDR3 nucleotide sequence: TGTGCCAGCAGAGAACTAGGAGATACGCAGTATTTT.

The chain uses TRBV15 and TRBJ2-5; 11 positions agree with TRBD1. CDR3 size: 14 residues. V lost 5 bases and J lost 3; bases outside the gene matches: 2. CDR1 and CDR2 (germline): LNHNV, YYDKDF (reference sequence). The CDR3 spells CATSGTGGKETQYF. The CDR3 DNA reads TGTGCCACCAGCGGGACAGGGGGGAAAGAGACCCAGTACTTC.

This sequence joins TRBV2 and TRBJ2-7; D remains ambiguous. In germline, CDR1 is SNHLY, CDR2 FYNNEI. CDR3 size: 14 residues. V was clipped by 7 bases and J by 0 bases, with 13 bases between them. The CDR3 DNA sequence: TGTGCCAGCAACCCGACACCCTTCTCCTACGAGCAGTACTTC. Protein: CASNPTPFSYEQYF.

This chain uses TRBV6-5 with TRBJ1-2; D not certain. This CDR3 is 13 amino acids long. Trimming removed 5 bases at V and 0 bases at J, with 7 bases between. CDR1 is MNHEY, CDR2 SVGAGI, per germline. The DNA of the CDR3 is TGTGCCAGCAGTCCCGAGGCTAACTATGGCTACACCTTC. Amino acids: CASSPEANYGYTF.

The chain is built from TRBV5-1 and TRBJ2-5; tentatively, D is TRBD2 (5 bases). The CDR3 extends over 14 amino acids. Germline CDR1 reads SGHRS; CDR2 reads YFSETQ. The V gene lost 0 bases and the J gene lost 1 base, with 7 bases spanning the gap. Here the CDR3 DNA reads TGCGCCAGCAGCTTGGATAGCGTCCAAGAGACCCAGTACTTC. Protein: CASSLDSVQETQYF.

The V and J genes are TRBV7-2 and TRBJ2-1; D unclear. This CDR3 comprises 14 residues. Germline loops: CDR1 SGHTA, CDR2 FQGNSA. Trimming left V 1 base short and J 8 bases short, with 12 bases between. The CDR3 spells CASSLGAAYDEQFF. The CDR3 DNA is TGTGCCAGCAGCTTAGGGGCAGCTTATGATGAGCAGTTCTTC.

The chain combines TRBV10-3 with TRBJ2-3; TRBD2 agrees at 8 bases. Looked up from germline, CDR1 is ENHRY and CDR2 is SYGVKD. The CDR3 covers 13 residues. Unmatched junction bases numbered 3, after V lost 10 bases and J lost 0 bases. Here the CDR3 reads CATTSGSTDTQYF. CDR3 in DNA: TGTGCCACCACTAGCGGAAGCACAGATACGCAGTATTTT.

The sample holds a few counts of this clone. The rearrangement links TRBV7-9 to TRBJ1-1, with a tentative D call TRBD1 (5 bases). The CDR3 extends over 14 amino acids. V lost 5 bases to trimming and J lost 4 bases, with 14 bases between them. The germline V gene encodes CDR1 SEHNR and CDR2 FQNEAQ (reference sequence). The CDR3 nucleotides are TGTGCCAGCAGCAGGGACGGCGGGGGCACTGAAGCTTTCTTT. Its translation is CASSRDGGGTEAFF.